This T cell receptor (beta chain) was recorded in a study of T-cell memory formation after mild COVID-19. J was trimmed by 5 bases and V by 6 bases; bases with no gene match: 7. The CDR3 is made up of 13 amino acids. From germline, CDR1 is SGHAT and CDR2 FQNNGV. General study results and limits: Among contracting clones, CD4+ were mainly CM/EM and CD8+ enriched in EMRA.

TCR alpha and TCR beta cDNA libraries carrying sample barcodes and UMIs came from 5'RACE with constant-segment primers. MiXCR was run by TCRdb on the 5' RACE reads, yielding one entry per CDR3 protein. This table holds approximately 500,000 distinct CDR3 sequences, about 23% found once. With regard to this clonotype: The antigen is unknown.

The source is an adult woman who had mild COVID-19 (a few samples of this study predate the infection). Cell type and time point are not known. The chain carries TRBV11-2 and TRBJ2-7; TRBD2 matches 7 bases. Sequences were obtained from PBMCs or a T cell subset sorted from them (not recorded which). CDR3 loop: CASRTGGVHEQYF. The CDR3 DNA reads TGTGCCAGCAGGACTGGGGGGGTCCACGAGCAGTACTTC.